These T cell receptor beta chains were read from a single sample in a study of beta chain features in type 1 diabetes. Only in-frame clones appear in the TCRdb table, and some are missing; sequencing was by immunoSEQ multiplex PCR. There are roughly 730,000 clones in the sample; about an eighth occur only once, and roughly 0.022% lies in the top ten. Sequenced: naive CD4+ T cells from blood. The receptors originated from a man aged 18 to 29 with type 1 diabetes. The CDR3 runs from the conserved cysteine through the conserved F or W. D genes are given only for firm matches. Clone size is stated in some rows and not others, as once, few, many or a class when expanded.

abundance: few
v_gene: TRBV30
d_gene: -
j_gene: TRBJ1-2
CDR3aa: CAWIGGHGGYGYTF
CDR3nt: TGTGCCTGGATTGGTGGGCACGGGGGCTATGGCTACACCTTC

abundance: -
v_gene: TRBV5-4
d_gene: -
j_gene: TRBJ1-6
CDR3aa: CASSSGSSSYNSPLHF
CDR3nt: TGTGCCAGCAGCTCGGGCTCTAGCTCCTATAATTCACCCCTCCACTTT

abundance: -
v_gene: TRBV7-9
d_gene: -
j_gene: TRBJ1-1
CDR3aa: CASSLNWEGTEAFF
CDR3nt: TGTGCCAGCAGCTTGAATTGGGAGGGCACTGAAGCTTTCTTT

abundance: -
v_gene: TRBV27
d_gene: TRBD1
j_gene: TRBJ1-2
CDR3aa: CASGLADRGYGYTF
CDR3nt: TGTGCCAGCGGTTTAGCGGACAGGGGCTATGGCTACACCTTC

abundance: few
v_gene: TRBV5-4
d_gene: -
j_gene: TRBJ1-5
CDR3aa: CASSLDRGAAEPQHF
CDR3nt: TGTGCCAGCAGCTTGGATCGGGGGGCGGCGGAGCCCCAGCATTTT

abundance: -
v_gene: TRBV2
d_gene: -
j_gene: TRBJ2-7
CDR3aa: CASSRGRQTHEQYF
CDR3nt: TGTGCCAGCAGTCGGGGCCGCCAAACCCACGAGCAGTACTTC

abundance: -
v_gene: TRBV5-1
d_gene: TRBD1
j_gene: TRBJ2-3
CDR3aa: CASSARTGYTDTQYF
CDR3nt: TGCGCCAGCAGCGCCAGGACAGGGTACACAGATACGCAGTATTTT

abundance: -
v_gene: TRBV6-5
d_gene: -
j_gene: TRBJ1-2
CDR3aa: CASSSSGTSNYGYTF
CDR3nt: TGTGCCAGCAGTTCGTCCGGGACATCTAACTATGGCTACACCTTC

abundance: -
v_gene: TRBV6-6
d_gene: -
j_gene: TRBJ1-3
CDR3aa: CATEDGSSGNTIYF
CDR3nt: TGTGCCACCGAAGACGGCAGCTCTGGAAACACCATATATTTT

abundance: -
v_gene: TRBV9
d_gene: -
j_gene: TRBJ1-2
CDR3aa: CASSTGPGQGYTF
CDR3nt: TGTGCCAGCAGCACGGGACCCGGTCAGGGCTACACCTTC

abundance: -
v_gene: TRBV7-2
d_gene: -
j_gene: TRBJ1-2
CDR3aa: CASSLESGRVNYGYTF
CDR3nt: TGTGCCAGCAGCTTAGAATCTGGCAGGGTTAACTATGGCTACACCTTC

abundance: few
v_gene: TRBV11-2
d_gene: -
j_gene: TRBJ1-1
CDR3aa: CASSLGKGGWGAFF
CDR3nt: TGTGCCAGCAGCCTGGGGAAGGGAGGCTGGGGAGCTTTCTTT

abundance: -
v_gene: TRBV10-3
d_gene: -
j_gene: TRBJ2-5
CDR3aa: CAISARLKETQYF
CDR3nt: TGTGCCATCAGTGCGCGGCTTAAAGAGACCCAGTACTTC

abundance: -
v_gene: TRBV14
d_gene: TRBD1
j_gene: TRBJ1-6
CDR3aa: CASRQGGTVNLWGSPLHF
CDR3nt: TGTGCCAGCAGACAAGGCGGGACAGTGAACCTTTGGGGGTCACCCCTCCACTTT

abundance: few
v_gene: TRBV15
d_gene: TRBD2
j_gene: TRBJ2-7
CDR3aa: CATSRDAGRAAEQYF
CDR3nt: TGTGCCACCAGCAGAGATGCAGGGAGGGCTGCCGAGCAGTACTTC

abundance: -
v_gene: TRBV6-6
d_gene: -
j_gene: TRBJ1-4
CDR3aa: CASSYGAGVRNEKLFF
CDR3nt: TGTGCCAGCAGTTACGGGGCAGGCGTCCGAAATGAAAAACTGTTTTTT

abundance: -
v_gene: TRBV9
d_gene: TRBD2
j_gene: TRBJ2-7
CDR3aa: CASSVGLAGGDEQYF
CDR3nt: TGTGCCAGCAGCGTAGGACTAGCGGGGGGTGACGAGCAGTACTTC

abundance: -
v_gene: TRBV7-8
d_gene: -
j_gene: TRBJ2-5
CDR3aa: CASSLESLGGTQYF
CDR3nt: TGTGCCAGCAGCTTAGAAAGTCTGGGGGGGACCCAGTACTTC

abundance: -
v_gene: TRBV30
d_gene: -
j_gene: TRBJ1-4
CDR3aa: CAWSVGGLNEKLFF
CDR3nt: TGTGCCTGGAGTGTAGGGGGACTGAATGAAAAACTGTTTTTT

abundance: -
v_gene: TRBV30
d_gene: -
j_gene: TRBJ1-5
CDR3aa: CAWRGHLGNQPQHF
CDR3nt: TGTGCCTGGAGAGGACATTTGGGCAATCAGCCCCAGCATTTT

abundance: few
v_gene: TRBV5-1
d_gene: -
j_gene: TRBJ2-5
CDR3aa: CASSRGGGNQETQYF
CDR3nt: TGCGCCAGCAGCAGAGGCGGTGGCAACCAAGAGACCCAGTACTTC

abundance: -
v_gene: TRBV7-2
d_gene: -
j_gene: TRBJ1-5
CDR3aa: CASSLMSSNQPQHF
CDR3nt: TGTGCCAGCAGCTTGATGTCTAGCAATCAGCCCCAGCATTTT

abundance: -
v_gene: TRBV27
d_gene: -
j_gene: TRBJ2-7
CDR3aa: CASGGTVPLLHEQYF
CDR3nt: TGTGCCAGCGGGGGGACAGTGCCCTTACTCCACGAGCAGTACTTC

abundance: -
v_gene: TRBV19
d_gene: -
j_gene: TRBJ1-5
CDR3aa: CASTRTRDSPQHF
CDR3nt: TGTGCCAGTACGCGAACCCGGGATTCGCCCCAGCATTTT

abundance: few
v_gene: TRBV5-6
d_gene: -
j_gene: TRBJ2-3
CDR3aa: CASSLALALRTDTQYF
CDR3nt: TGTGCCAGCAGCTTGGCTTTGGCTTTGCGCACAGATACGCAGTATTTT

abundance: -
v_gene: TRBV10-3
d_gene: -
j_gene: TRBJ2-7
CDR3aa: CAIGSQDRSYEQYF
CDR3nt: TGTGCCATCGGATCACAGGACCGATCCTACGAGCAGTACTTC

abundance: -
v_gene: TRBV4-1
d_gene: TRBD1
j_gene: TRBJ2-7
CDR3aa: CASSQPGQGLYEQYF
CDR3nt: TGCGCCAGCAGCCAACCGGGACAGGGGCTTTACGAGCAGTACTTC

abundance: -
v_gene: TRBV5-1
d_gene: TRBD1
j_gene: TRBJ1-4
CDR3aa: CASSSGQGTPFGNEKLFF
CDR3nt: TGCGCCAGCAGCTCGGGACAGGGAACTCCCTTCGGCAATGAAAAACTGTTTTTT

abundance: few
v_gene: TRBV13
d_gene: -
j_gene: TRBJ1-2
CDR3aa: CASSLIPGPKEGGYTF
CDR3nt: TGTGCCAGCAGCCTAATCCCGGGCCCTAAAGAGGGTGGCTACACCTTC

abundance: few
v_gene: TRBV2
d_gene: -
j_gene: TRBJ2-1
CDR3aa: CASSLRGDNNEQFF
CDR3nt: TGTGCCAGCAGCCTTAGGGGGGATAACAATGAGCAGTTCTTC

abundance: few
v_gene: TRBV7-6
d_gene: TRBD1
j_gene: TRBJ1-4
CDR3aa: CASSKGQINEKLFF
CDR3nt: TGTGCCAGCAGCAAGGGACAGATTAATGAAAAACTGTTTTTT

abundance: few
v_gene: TRBV15
d_gene: TRBD1
j_gene: TRBJ2-2
CDR3aa: CATSRNRGTGELFF
CDR3nt: TGTGCCACCAGCAGAAACAGGGGGACCGGGGAGCTGTTTTTT

abundance: few
v_gene: TRBV18
d_gene: -
j_gene: TRBJ1-5
CDR3aa: CASSPGLGNQPQHF
CDR3nt: TGTGCCAGCTCGCCGGGACTGGGCAATCAGCCCCAGCATTTT

abundance: few
v_gene: TRBV7-8
d_gene: TRBD2
j_gene: TRBJ2-3
CDR3aa: CASSPSGGAYTQYF
CDR3nt: TGTGCCAGCAGCCCCAGCGGGGGGGCTTATACGCAGTATTTT

abundance: few
v_gene: TRBV28
d_gene: -
j_gene: TRBJ2-4
CDR3aa: CASSSEGLAKNIQYF
CDR3nt: TGTGCCAGCAGTTCGGAAGGGCTGGCCAAAAACATTCAGTACTTC

abundance: -
v_gene: TRBV29-1
d_gene: TRBD1
j_gene: TRBJ2-3
CDR3aa: CSGASSRGSDTQYF
CDR3nt: TGCAGCGGGGCTTCCTCCAGGGGGTCAGATACGCAGTATTTT

abundance: few
v_gene: TRBV5-1
d_gene: -
j_gene: TRBJ1-2
CDR3aa: CASSLAGGLNYGYTF
CDR3nt: TGCGCCAGCAGCTTGGCCGGGGGCCTGAACTATGGCTACACCTTC

abundance: -
v_gene: TRBV7-6
d_gene: TRBD1
j_gene: TRBJ2-3
CDR3aa: CASSSNRDRGLGQYF
CDR3nt: TGTGCCAGCAGCTCCAACCGGGACAGGGGCCTGGGGCAGTATTTT

abundance: few
v_gene: TRBV7-2
d_gene: -
j_gene: TRBJ1-5
CDR3aa: CASSSNNYQPQHF
CDR3nt: TGTGCCAGCAGCTCGAACAATTATCAGCCCCAGCATTTT

abundance: -
v_gene: TRBV13
d_gene: -
j_gene: TRBJ2-3
CDR3aa: CASSPRGPSTDTQYF
CDR3nt: TGTGCCAGCAGCCCGAGGGGTCCGAGCACAGATACGCAGTATTTT

abundance: -
v_gene: TRBV6-6
d_gene: -
j_gene: TRBJ2-7
CDR3aa: CASREVGYEQYF
CDR3nt: TGTGCCAGCCGAGAGGTGGGGTACGAGCAGTACTTC

abundance: few
v_gene: TRBV9
d_gene: -
j_gene: TRBJ1-6
CDR3aa: CASSVNGSPLHF
CDR3nt: TGTGCCAGCAGCGTAAACGGGTCGCCCCTCCACTTT

abundance: few
v_gene: TRBV7-9
d_gene: -
j_gene: TRBJ1-4
CDR3aa: CASSRGGANEKLFF
CDR3nt: TGTGCCAGCAGCCGCGGTGGAGCTAATGAAAAACTGTTTTTT

abundance: -
v_gene: TRBV9
d_gene: -
j_gene: TRBJ2-3
CDR3aa: CASSAQGGPNTDTQYF
CDR3nt: TGTGCCAGCAGCGCCCAGGGGGGACCCAACACAGATACGCAGTATTTT

abundance: -
v_gene: TRBV4-1
d_gene: -
j_gene: TRBJ2-2
CDR3aa: CASSQVDWVSTGELFF
CDR3nt: TGCGCCAGCAGCCAAGTCGATTGGGTATCGACCGGGGAGCTGTTTTTT

abundance: -
v_gene: TRBV28
d_gene: -
j_gene: TRBJ1-1
CDR3aa: CASSSPSNTEAFF
CDR3nt: TGTGCCAGCAGTTCACCATCGAACACTGAAGCTTTCTTT

abundance: -
v_gene: TRBV13
d_gene: -
j_gene: TRBJ1-6
CDR3aa: CASSLNPNSPLHF
CDR3nt: TGTGCCAGCAGCTTAAACCCCAATTCACCCCTCCACTTT

abundance: -
v_gene: TRBV5-1
d_gene: TRBD1
j_gene: TRBJ1-1
CDR3aa: CASSLTGQGDTEAFF
CDR3nt: TGCGCCAGCAGCCTGACCGGACAGGGAGATACTGAAGCTTTCTTT

abundance: -
v_gene: TRBV7-9
d_gene: -
j_gene: TRBJ1-2
CDR3aa: CASSLSEPYTF
CDR3nt: TGTGCCAGCAGCTTATCAGAGCCTTACACCTTC

abundance: -
v_gene: TRBV7-2
d_gene: -
j_gene: TRBJ1-2
CDR3aa: CASSLASQGTYGYTF
CDR3nt: TGTGCCAGCAGCTTAGCTAGCCAGGGGACCTATGGCTACACCTTC

abundance: few
v_gene: TRBV10-3
d_gene: -
j_gene: TRBJ1-1
CDR3aa: CAIMDSDAMNTEAFF
CDR3nt: TGTGCCATTATGGACAGCGATGCTATGAACACTGAAGCTTTCTTT